This T cell receptor beta chain appears in the sequencing data of a study of metastatic and nonmetastatic thyroid tumors. Study summary: A comparison of repertoires was made across blood and tumor or nodule tissue from malignant and benign thyroid patients.

In the original workflow: What underpinned the distant-metastasis classifier for papillary thyroid cancer was the set of CDR3 differences across clinicopathological groups. TCRdb used MiXCR to call clones anew from the PCR reads. TCRdb's processing, not the study's, gives the V and J calls here. The table shows some 83,000 clones, with under 15% occurring only once. This clone was recorded many times. The antigen remains unidentified. Study conclusions and caveats: Across blood and tumor, TCR beta diversity in malignant thyroid tumors was reportedly significantly higher than in benign nodules.

All patients were untreated before thyroid surgery. The germline V and J ends were trimmed by 3 bases and 6 bases, with 12 bases remaining between them. Germline V gene lookup returns CDR1 LNHNV and CDR2 YYDKDF (reference sequence). There are 14 residues in the CDR3. The sample was tumor tissue. The receptor comes from a female donor with papillary thyroid cancer or a benign thyroid nodule (not recorded which). Some clones in this sample may be carry-over from other donors' samples. The gene calls are TRBV15 and TRBJ2-4; either TRBD1 or TRBD2 may supply D (6 bases each). In nucleotides, the CDR3 is TGTGCCACCAGCAGGGGGGGCCGGGGAAACATTCAGTACTTC. Its protein product is CATSRGGRGNIQYF. The full variable domain, rest sourced from reference TRBV15 and TRBJ2-4, is DAMVIQNPRYQVTQFGKPVTLSCSQTLNHNVMYWYQQKSSQAPKLLFHYYDKDFNNEADTPDNFQSRRPNTSFCFLDIRSPGLGDTAMYLCATSRGGRGNIQYFGAGTRLSVL.